Listed here are 10 T cell receptor beta chains from one sample, sequenced in a study of shared clonotypes between healthy human individuals. Profiling relied on immunoSEQ multiplex PCR, and the TCRdb table lists in-frame clones only, not all of them. The table has a few hundred thousand clones, about 69% seen once. The sequenced sample consisted of memory CD4+ T cells sorted from blood. The subset: CD45RA-negative fraction. The origin of the receptors is a young man in good health.

The J gene is TRBJ1-2, the V gene TRBV13; D is unresolved. The CDR3 runs 13 residues. The germline V gene encodes CDR1 PRHDT and CDR2 FYEKMQ (reference sequence). Between the trimmed V and J ends, which lost 4 bases and 7 bases, there was a span of 13 bases. DNA of the CDR3: TGTGCCAGCAGCTCAGACCGTGCGGGTGGCTACACCTTC. Protein product: CASSSDRAGGYTF. The entire variable domain, with the rest obtained from reference TRBV13 and TRBJ1-2, is as follows: AAGVIQSPRHLIKEKRETATLKCYPIPRHDTVYWYQQGPGQDPQFLISFYEKMQSDKGSIPDRFSAQQFSDYHSELNMSSLELGDSALYFCASSSDRAGGYTFGSGTRLTVV.

The chain links TRBV15 to TRBJ2-5; 8 nucleotides agree with TRBD1. The trim removed 0 bases at V and 13 bases at J, leaving 7 bases unmatched. This CDR3 has 13 amino acids. The germline V gene has CDR1 LNHNV and CDR2 YYDKDF (reference sequence). The CDR3 is CATSRDPAGTGYF. In DNA form, the CDR3 reads TGTGCCACCAGCAGAGATCCAGCCGGGACAGGGTACTTC.

V usage is TRBV2 and J usage is TRBJ2-5; D remains ambiguous. Trimming took 7 bases from V and 1 from J, leaving 10 bases between them. Germline V CDR1 and CDR2: SNHLY, FYNNEI. This CDR3 is 13 amino acids long. CDR3 DNA sequence: TGTGCCAGCACCAGAGACCTCCAAGAGACCCAGTACTTC. The encoded protein is CASTRDLQETQYF.

This clone has ten or more counts. The chain couples TRBV29-1 to TRBJ2-3, with 11 positions matching TRBD2. The junction had 9 bases not matched to a gene; V was cut back by 4 bases and J by 3 bases. Germline assignment: CDR1 SQVTM and CDR2 ANQGSEA. There are 16 residues in the CDR3. CDR3 in amino acids: CSVVPTSGRITDTQYF. The CDR3, as DNA: TGCAGCGTTGTACCTACTAGCGGGAGAATAACAGATACGCAGTATTTT.

The chain uses TRBV6-5 and TRBJ1-5; D unclear. The CDR3 loop spans 13 amino acids. V was cut by 6 bases and J by 0 bases, with 6 bases left in between. Per germline, CDR1 MNHEY and CDR2 SVGAGI. The CDR3 sequence: CASRPNSNQPQHF. In DNA, the CDR3 is TGTGCCAGCAGACCCAATAGCAATCAGCCCCAGCATTTT.

This sequence joins TRBV27 and TRBJ2-7; 11 bases map to TRBD1. Germline CDR1 is MNHEY and CDR2 is SMNVEV (reference sequence). This CDR3 has 15 residues. V lost 2 bases and J lost 6; bases outside the gene matches: 6. This CDR3 reads CASSLVGTGGFEQYF. CDR3 in DNA: TGTGCCAGCAGTTTAGTTGGGACAGGGGGTTTCGAGCAGTACTTC.

A remark on this clone: This CDR3 is also generated by other DNA sequences in the sample. The chain links TRBV5-4 to TRBJ2-7, with a possible D match to TRBD1 (5 bases). CDR1 SGHNT and CDR2 YYREEE come from the germline V gene (reference sequence). This CDR3 comprises 13 residues. Trimming shortened V by 0 bases and J by 1 base, and 5 bases separated the two germline ends. CDR3 region: CASSLGQSYEQYF. CDR3 in DNA: TGTGCCAGCAGCTTGGGACAGTCCTACGAGCAGTACTTC.

The sample holds many counts of this clone. The genes are TRBV28 and TRBJ1-5; perhaps TRBD1 as D (5 bases). The ends were cut back, 0 bases at V and 8 bases at J, with 11 bases in the middle. CDR1 and CDR2 from the germline V gene are MDHEN and SYDVKM. This CDR3 region has 14 residues. The CDR3 DNA reads as TGTGCCAGCAGTTTATGGCAGGGAAGGAAGCCCCAGCATTTT. It yields the protein CASSLWQGRKPQHF. The entire variable domain, with the rest obtained from reference TRBV28 and TRBJ1-5, is as follows: DVKVTQSSRYLVKRTGEKVFLECVQDMDHENMFWYRQDPGLGLRLIYFSYDVKMKEKGDIPEGYSVSREKKERFSLILESASTNQTSMYLCASSLWQGRKPQHFGDGTRLSIL.

The V and J genes are TRBV27 and TRBJ2-2; TRBD1 matches 8 bases. The V and J ends lost 2 bases and 4 bases, in that order; junction bases with no gene match: 6. Germline CDR1 reads MNHEY; CDR2 reads SMNVEV (reference sequence). The CDR3 loop spans 16 amino acids. CDR3 sequence reads: CASSLVTGVGTGELFF. DNA for the CDR3: TGTGCCAGCAGTTTAGTGACAGGGGTAGGCACCGGGGAGCTGTTTTTT.

J is TRBJ2-1 and V is TRBV9; D could derive from TRBD1 or TRBD2 (5 bases each). Looked up from germline, CDR1 is SGDLS and CDR2 is YYNGEE. This CDR3 comprises 15 residues. V lost 4 bases to trimming and J lost 5 bases, with 16 bases between them. The CDR3 sequence: CASSPLGDPHNEQFF. The CDR3 bases are TGTGCCAGCAGCCCCCTGGGGGACCCTCACAATGAGCAGTTCTTC.